The entry that follows covers one TCR beta chain sequence. TCRdb reprocessed the RT-PCR reads via MiXCR and lists one record per CDR3 protein. Of approximately 170,000 distinct CDR3 sequences listed, 24% were seen once; the top ten hold 26%. This record belongs to a study of patients and donors after allogeneic stem cell transplantation. Material: blood, either unsorted or a sorted T cell fraction (not recorded which). The receptor's source is a human donor who was either an allogeneic HSCT recipient or a stem cell or donor lymphocyte infusion donor (not recorded which). It is not recorded whose cells these are; they may come from a transplant donor.

Written as DNA, the CDR3 is TGTGCCAGCAGCCCATCGGCGGGGGTCTCGGGCTACACCTTC. It codes for CASSPSAGVSGYTF. The chain links TRBV7-2 to TRBJ1-2; possibly TRBD1 for D (5 bases). CDR3 size: 14 residues. From germline, CDR1 is SGHTA and CDR2 FQGNSA. The ends were cut back, 5 bases at V and 8 bases at J, with 18 bases in the middle.